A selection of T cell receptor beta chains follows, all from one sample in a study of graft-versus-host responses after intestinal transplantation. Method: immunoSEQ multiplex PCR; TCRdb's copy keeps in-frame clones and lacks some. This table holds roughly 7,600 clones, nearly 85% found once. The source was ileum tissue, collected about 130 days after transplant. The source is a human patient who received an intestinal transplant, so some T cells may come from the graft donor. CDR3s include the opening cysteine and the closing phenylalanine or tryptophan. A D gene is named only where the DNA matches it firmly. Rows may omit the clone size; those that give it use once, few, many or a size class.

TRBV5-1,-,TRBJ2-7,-,TGCGCCAGCAGCTTGGATTCAGGGTACGAGCAGTACTTC,CASSLDSGYEQYF
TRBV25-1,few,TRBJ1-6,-,TGTGCCAGCAGTACAGGTAGAGGATCACCCCTCCACTTT,CASSTGRGSPLHF
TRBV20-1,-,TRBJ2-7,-,TGCAGTGGACTACAGGCCTACGAGCAGTACTTC,CSGLQAYEQYF
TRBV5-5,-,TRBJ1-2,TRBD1,TGTGCCAGCAGCTTTGGACAGGTCGTTTATGGCTACACCTTC,CASSFGQVVYGYTF
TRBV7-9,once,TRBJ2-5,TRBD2,TGTGCCAGCAGCTTAAGGGGGGCCGGGACTAGCAACCAAGAGACCCAGTACTTC,CASSLRGAGTSNQETQYF
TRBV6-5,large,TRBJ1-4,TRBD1,TGTGCCAGCATCACACAGGGGGCTGAAAAACTGTTTTTT,CASITQGAEKLFF
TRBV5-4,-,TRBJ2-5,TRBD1,TGTGCCAGCAGCCTCTCAGCGGGACAGGGTATGGAGACCCAGTACTTC,CASSLSAGQGMETQYF
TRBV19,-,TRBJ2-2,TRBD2,TGTGCCAGTAGTAGCGGGGGGGCCTACACCGGGGAGCTGTTTTTT,CASSSGGAYTGELFF
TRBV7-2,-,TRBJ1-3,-,TGTGCCAGCAGCTCGCGACAGAGTCTTTCCTCTGGAAACACCATATATTTT,CASSSRQSLSSGNTIYF
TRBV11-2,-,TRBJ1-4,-,TGTGCCAGCAGCTTATCGGGCGGAGTCCATGAAAAACTGTTTTTT,CASSLSGGVHEKLFF
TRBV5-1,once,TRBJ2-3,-,TGCGCCAGCAGTCAAACAGATACGCAGTATTTT,CASSQTDTQYF
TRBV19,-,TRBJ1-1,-,TGTGCCAGTAGCGCTATGTGGGGGACTGAAGCTTTCTTT,CASSAMWGTEAFF
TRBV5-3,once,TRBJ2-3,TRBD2,TGTGCCAGAAGCTTGGGCGGGAGTAGTTCGCATACGCAGTATTTT,CARSLGGSSSHTQYF
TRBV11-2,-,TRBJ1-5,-,TGTGCCAGCAGCTCCATCGGTGGAAATCAGCCCCAGCATTTT,CASSSIGGNQPQHF
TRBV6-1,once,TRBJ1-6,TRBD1,TGTGCCAGCAGGCCCCAGTTACAGGGGGCTTCACCCCTCCACTTT,CASRPQLQGASPLHF
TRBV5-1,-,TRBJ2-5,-,TGCGCCAGCAGCCTGGGCCCAGGGGAGACCCAGTACTTC,CASSLGPGETQYF
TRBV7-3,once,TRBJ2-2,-,TGTGCCAGCAGCTTACATCCCGGGAACACCGGGGAGCTGTTTTTT,CASSLHPGNTGELFF
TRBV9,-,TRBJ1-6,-,TGTGCCAGCAGCGTAGAACGGAATCATTCACCCCTCCACTTT,CASSVERNHSPLHF
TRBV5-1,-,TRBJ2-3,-,TGCGCCAGCAGCTTGGAGCGTACGACAGATACGCAGTATTTT,CASSLERTTDTQYF
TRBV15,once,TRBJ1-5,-,TGTGCCACGGGACCCTTCAATCAGCCCCAGCATTTT,CATGPFNQPQHF
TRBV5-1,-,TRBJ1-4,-,TGCGCCAGCAGCTTGGACGGGAAAACTAATGAAAAACTGTTTTTT,CASSLDGKTNEKLFF
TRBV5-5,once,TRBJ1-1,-,TGTGCCAGCAGCTTGGAGTGGGGCTCTGAAGCTTTCTTT,CASSLEWGSEAFF
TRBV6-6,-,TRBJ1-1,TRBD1,TGTGCCAGCAGTCAGGGACAGCGCCCTGAAGCTTTCTTT,CASSQGQRPEAFF
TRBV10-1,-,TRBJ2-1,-,TGCGCCAGCAGCGGGACGGTATCCTACAATGAGCAGTTCTTC,CASSGTVSYNEQFF
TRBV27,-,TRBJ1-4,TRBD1,TGTGCCAGCAGACCTATTTGGCCGGACAGGGATATATCTAATGAAAAACTGTTTTTT,CASRPIWPDRDISNEKLFF
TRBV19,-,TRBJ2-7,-,TGTGCCAGTCAACAGGGCTACGAGCAGTACTTC,CASQQGYEQYF
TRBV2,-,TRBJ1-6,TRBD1,TGTGCCAGCTCGACAGGGGGCAGAGGCTCACCCCTCCACTTT,CASSTGGRGSPLHF
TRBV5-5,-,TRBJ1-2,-,TGTGCCAGCAGCTTGAGGCCCTTTGGCTATGGCTACACCTTC,CASSLRPFGYGYTF
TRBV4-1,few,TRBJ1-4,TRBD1,TGCGCCAGCAGTATACAGGGGGGATTTAATGAAAAACTGTTTTTT,CASSIQGGFNEKLFF
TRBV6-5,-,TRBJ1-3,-,TGTGCCAGCAGTTACTCGTCCAGGAGCTCTGGAAACACCATATATTTT,CASSYSSRSSGNTIYF
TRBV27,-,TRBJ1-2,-,TGTGCCAGCAGTCGTGGGGCAGGGGCTGGCTACACCTTC,CASSRGAGAGYTF
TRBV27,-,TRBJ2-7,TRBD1,TGTGCCAGCAGTACACACGAAGGACAGGGGTACGAGCAGTACTTC,CASSTHEGQGYEQYF
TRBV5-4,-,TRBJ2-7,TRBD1,TGTGCCAGCAGCTTGAAGATAGGGGGCGAACAGTACTTC,CASSLKIGGEQYF
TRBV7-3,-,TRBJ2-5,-,TGTGCCAGCAGCTCCTTACCCCCCGGGACACAGCAAGAGACCCAGTACTTC,CASSSLPPGTQQETQYF
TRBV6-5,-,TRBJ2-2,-,TGTGCCAGCAGTTCTTCCCCGAACACCGGGGAGCTGTTTTTT,CASSSSPNTGELFF
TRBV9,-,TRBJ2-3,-,TGTGCCAGCAGCGTCTCCAACGGGGGTGCAGATACGCAGTATTTT,CASSVSNGGADTQYF
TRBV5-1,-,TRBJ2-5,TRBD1,TGCGCCAGCAGAACAGCGGGACAGGGTGCGGAGACCCAGTACTTC,CASRTAGQGAETQYF
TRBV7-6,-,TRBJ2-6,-,TGTGCCAGCAGCCGGTATTCTGGGGCCAACGTCCTGACTTTC,CASSRYSGANVLTF
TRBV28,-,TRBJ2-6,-,TGTGCCAGCAGTCGCAGGTCAGGGGGGGCCAACGTCCTGACTTTC,CASSRRSGGANVLTF
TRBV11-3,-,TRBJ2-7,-,TGTGCCAGCAGTCCTCAGGGTTACAACGAGCAGTACTTC,CASSPQGYNEQYF
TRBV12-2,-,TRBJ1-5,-,TGTGCAAGTCGCTCCCTAGCGGGTAGTGGGCAGCCCCAGCATTTT,CASRSLAGSGQPQHF
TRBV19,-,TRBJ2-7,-,TGTGCCAGTAGTATGGGACACCATACCTACGAGCAGTACTTC,CASSMGHHTYEQYF
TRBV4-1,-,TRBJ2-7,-,TGCGCCAGCAGCCATGTCGGGTTCACCTACGAGCAGTACTTC,CASSHVGFTYEQYF
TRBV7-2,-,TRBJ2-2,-,TGTGCCAGCAGCTTACAGGGCACCGGGGAGCTGTTTTTT,CASSLQGTGELFF
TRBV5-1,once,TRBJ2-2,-,TGCGCCAGCTGGGGGCAGAGCACCGGGGAGCTGTTTTTT,CASWGQSTGELFF
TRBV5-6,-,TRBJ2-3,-,TGTGCCAGCAGCTTTCCTGGGCAGGGGAGAAATACGCAGTATTTT,CASSFPGQGRNTQYF
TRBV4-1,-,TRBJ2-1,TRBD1,TGCGCCAGCAGCCAAGGAAGGAGGACAGGTGTCTACAATGAGCAGTTCTTC,CASSQGRRTGVYNEQFF
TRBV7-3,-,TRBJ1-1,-,TGTGCCAGCAGCTTAGGTATGAACACTGAAGCTTTCTTT,CASSLGMNTEAFF
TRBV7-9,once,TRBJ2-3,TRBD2,TGTGCCAGCAGCTTAGTCCTAGCGGGCACAGATACGCAGTATTTT,CASSLVLAGTDTQYF
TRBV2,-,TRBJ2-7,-,TGTGCCAGCAGTCTGGGACTGCTCTCCTACGAGCAGTACTTC,CASSLGLLSYEQYF
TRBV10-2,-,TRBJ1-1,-,TGCGCCACCTCCGGGGGGGGCTTGAACACTGAAGCTTTCTTT,CATSGGGLNTEAFF
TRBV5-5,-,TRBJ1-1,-,TGTGCCAGCAGCTTGGAGTGGGGGTCTACTGAAGCTTTCTTT,CASSLEWGSTEAFF
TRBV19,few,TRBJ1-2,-,TGTGCCAGTAGTATATGGGGCCCGGGGGCCAACTATGGCTACACCTTC,CASSIWGPGANYGYTF
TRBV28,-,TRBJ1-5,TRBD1,TGTGCCAGCAGTACGCAGGGGGGGAGACGTCAGCCCCAGCATTTT,CASSTQGGRRQPQHF
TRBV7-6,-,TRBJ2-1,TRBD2,TGTGCCAGCAGCCTTGGACTAGCGGGAGGGAATGAGCAGTTCTTC,CASSLGLAGGNEQFF
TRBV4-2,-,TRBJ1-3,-,TGTGCCAGCAGCCAAGTAGAGGGAGACACCATATATTTT,CASSQVEGDTIYF